This TCR beta chain was recorded in a study of blood T cell repertoires in COVID-19. Turning to the study itself: Specimens from acute and convalescent COVID-19 originated in the United States, Italy and Spain. Sample material is recorded as cDNA or gDNA derived from T cells, B-cell-depleted T cells, or PBMCs.

How the authors handled the data: It was from reference gene primer amplification that nucleated cell counts were estimated. Sequencing used immunoSEQ multiplex PCR; TCRdb keeps in-frame clones, though not all of them. V and J calls and clone size are copied from that table; D and trimming were computed from the DNA. The sample yields roughly 250,000 clones, approximately 80% seen once. The CDR3 is made up of 17 amino acids. From germline, CDR1 is KGHSH and CDR2 LQKENI. V was pared by 3 bases and J by 0 bases, with 6 bases of the junction left unmatched. This receptor was taken from a woman aged 55-69 years with active or convalescent COVID-19. The V gene is TRBV18, the J gene TRBJ2-2; 8 bases line up with TRBD1. Sequences were obtained from peripheral blood. CDR3 region: CASSPNSQGANTGELFF. CDR3 sequence (DNA): TGTGCCAGCTCACCCAATTCACAGGGGGCGAACACCGGGGAGCTGTTTTTT.